This entry is about one T cell receptor beta chain. This sample was taken from a study of blood T cell repertoires in COVID-19. Study background: The United States, Italy and Spain provided the acute and convalescent COVID-19 samples. From T cells, B-cell-depleted T cells, or PBMCs came the material, which was cDNA or gDNA.

As processed by the authors: Researchers report that nucleated cell counts were estimated from reference gene primer amplification. Sequencing was performed with immunoSEQ multiplex PCR; in TCRdb, only in-frame clones are kept and a portion is missing. V and J calls and clone size are as listed in that table; D and trimming were resolved from the DNA. This table holds 260,000 or so clones, roughly 82% found once. CDR3 length: 16 amino acids. Looked up from germline, CDR1 is SNHLY and CDR2 is FYNNEI. The trim removed 5 bases at V and 1 base at J, leaving 7 bases unmatched. The TCR originated in a woman in her 70s with acute or convalescent COVID-19. The gene calls are TRBV2 and TRBJ2-3; 9 bases agree with TRBD2. The specimen was peripheral blood. This CDR3 is CASSSKRGARTDTQYF. The DNA of the CDR3 is TGTGCCAGCAGTAGCAAGCGGGGGGCCCGCACAGATACGCAGTATTTT.